This record covers a single T cell receptor (beta chain). Its matching antigen is unknown. This PCR relied on a set of 60 Vbeta primers and 13 Jbeta primers. The table came from immunoSEQ multiplex PCR; TCRdb's copy has only in-frame clones and leaves some out. The table lists 150,000 or so clones. Trimming pared 4 bases from V and 4 bases from J, leaving 13 bases between. CDR3 length equals 13 residues. Germline V gene lookup returns CDR1 SQVTM and CDR2 ANQGSEA. The entry originates in a study of cytomegalovirus exposure and HLA in healthy donors. On the study more broadly: Across 300 to 400 genotyped donors, about 80% landed in the Caucasian-associated ancestry cluster.

Overall study results and limits: Later work associated 17,000 or so TCR beta sequences with HLA alleles at 0.05 false discovery rate. Clonal expansion was found to be greater in HLA-associated TCR beta chains than in equally common others in a later analysis. In a later analysis, CMV-associated beta chains were mostly HLA-associated, it appeared.

The sample consisted of PBMCs. The V gene is TRBV29-1, the J gene TRBJ1-2, with D uncertain. The receptor comes from a woman aged 50 to 60 in good health and CMV-seronegative. The CDR3 region is CSVGQAGSYGYTF. The DNA for the CDR3 is TGCAGCGTTGGACAAGCAGGTAGCTATGGCTACACCTTC.